This is a list of T cell receptor beta chains from one sample in a study of blood T cell repertoires in COVID-19. The assay was immunoSEQ multiplex PCR, and TCRdb's table has in-frame clones only and misses some. Here the sample spans 100,000 to 150,000 clones, less than 90% being singletons. Sequencing was performed on peripheral blood. The receptors come from a woman younger than 45 who had recovered from COVID-19. The CDR3 runs from the conserved cysteine through the conserved F or W. The D gene is left open where the match is weak. Some rows mark clone size as missing; the rest say once, few, many or name a class of expanded clone.

DNA	CDR3	D	size	V	J
TGTGCCAGCGGGGGGGCCGGGTATGAGCAGTTCTTC	CASGGAGYEQFF	NA	NA	TRBV5-5	TRBJ2-1
TGTGCCAGCAGCTTAGGGACAGTATACAATGAGCAGTTCTTC	CASSLGTVYNEQFF	NA	NA	TRBV7-2	TRBJ2-1
TGCGCCAGCAGCCCCTCCGTGAGGAGTGGAGTCACAGATACGCAGTATTTT	CASSPSVRSGVTDTQYF	NA	NA	TRBV5-1	TRBJ2-3
TGTGCCAGCAGTTCCCCGGGGCCGACAGGGACTCCTTATGGCTACACCTTC	CASSSPGPTGTPYGYTF	TRBD1	NA	TRBV27	TRBJ1-2
TGTGCCAGCAGCTCCGGGACAAACTCCTACAATGAGCAGTTCTTC	CASSSGTNSYNEQFF	NA	few	TRBV5-4	TRBJ2-1
TGTGCCAGCAGTTTCGTGGACAGGGGAATAAATGGCTACACCTTC	CASSFVDRGINGYTF	TRBD1	NA	TRBV27	TRBJ1-2
TGCGCCAGCAGCTTGGATTGGGACTTAGCCAAAAACATTCAGTACTTC	CASSLDWDLAKNIQYF	NA	NA	TRBV5-1	TRBJ2-4
TGTGCCAGCAGCTCCTGGACAGGGATTGGCACCGGGGAGCTGTTTTTT	CASSSWTGIGTGELFF	TRBD1	NA	TRBV5-5	TRBJ2-2
TGTGCCAGCAGTTTGGACAGAAGTAATGAAAAACTGTTTTTT	CASSLDRSNEKLFF	NA	NA	TRBV27	TRBJ1-4
TGTGCCGTCGGACAGGGGGGCCACGAGCAGTACTTC	CAVGQGGHEQYF	TRBD1	NA	TRBV10-3	TRBJ2-7
TGTGCCAGCAGCTTAGGCGCGCGAGGAGAGACCCAGTACTTC	CASSLGARGETQYF	NA	NA	TRBV7-2	TRBJ2-5
TGTGCCAGCAGTCCGGGACAGGGGGCCTCTACCGAGCAGTACTTC	CASSPGQGASTEQYF	TRBD1	NA	TRBV6-6	TRBJ2-7
TGTGCCAGCACGACCGGTCAGGGCTCCTACAATGAGCAGTTCTTC	CASTTGQGSYNEQFF	NA	NA	TRBV6-5	TRBJ2-1
TGTGCCAGCAGTCGACTAGCGGATAGTCTCAATGAGCAGTTCTTC	CASSRLADSLNEQFF	TRBD2	once	TRBV6-6	TRBJ2-1
TGTGCCAGCAGCGACGGAGGGGGGGCCGGCAATTCACCCCTCCACTTT	CASSDGGGAGNSPLHF	NA	few	TRBV9	TRBJ1-6
TGTGCCAGCAGCTTAGCGCTAGGACAACTCAACGAGCAGTACTTC	CASSLALGQLNEQYF	NA	NA	TRBV7-8	TRBJ2-7
TGTGCCAGCGTAACCGGACTAGCGGGAGTATATGAGCAGTTCTTC	CASVTGLAGVYEQFF	NA	NA	TRBV12-1	TRBJ2-1
TGTGCCAGCAGTGAATCAATTGGACTAGCTAACAATGAGCAGTTCTTC	CASSESIGLANNEQFF	TRBD2	NA	TRBV25-1	TRBJ2-1
TGTGCCAGTAGTACCCGTCCGGGAGGCAATCAGCCCCAGCATTTT	CASSTRPGGNQPQHF	NA	NA	TRBV19	TRBJ1-5
TGTGCCAGCAGCCCGATGGGGACAGGGGGCGGCTACACCTTC	CASSPMGTGGGYTF	TRBD1	NA	TRBV7-3	TRBJ1-2
TGCGCCAGCAGCCAGAAAGGTGCAGGGGGGAAGAATTCACCCCTCCACTTT	CASSQKGAGGKNSPLHF	TRBD1	NA	TRBV4-1	TRBJ1-6
TGTGCCAGCAGTTTCTTACGGGGAGTGAGAGAGCAGTACTTC	CASSFLRGVREQYF	NA	NA	TRBV27	TRBJ2-7
TGTGCCAGTAGTACAGTGACAGGGGGAAATGAAAAACTGTTTTTT	CASSTVTGGNEKLFF	TRBD1	once	TRBV19	TRBJ1-4
TGCGCCAGCAGCCCACATACTAGCGGGAGAGACATTCAGTACTTC	CASSPHTSGRDIQYF	TRBD2	NA	TRBV5-1	TRBJ2-4
TGTGCCAGCAGCCCTTCGGACAGGGGGCTTGTCGAGCAGTACTTC	CASSPSDRGLVEQYF	TRBD1	NA	TRBV9	TRBJ2-7
TGTGCCACCAGCAGGGACAGGGGGCTTAGAACTGAAGCTTTCTTT	CATSRDRGLRTEAFF	TRBD1	few	TRBV15	TRBJ1-1
TGTGCCAGCAGCGAAAACAGGGGAAAGAACTATGGCTACACCTTC	CASSENRGKNYGYTF	TRBD1	NA	TRBV9	TRBJ1-2
TGTGCCAGCAGCTTGGGGTTGAGCTCCTACAATGAGCAGTTCTTC	CASSLGLSSYNEQFF	NA	NA	TRBV5-8	TRBJ2-1
TGTGCCAGCAGTTTAGGGGGCGGATCTGAAGCTTTCTTT	CASSLGGGSEAFF	NA	NA	TRBV27	TRBJ1-1
TGTGCCACCAGTGATCGGACAGGGAAAGGTGGCTACACCTTC	CATSDRTGKGGYTF	TRBD1	NA	TRBV24-1	TRBJ1-2
TGTGCCAGCAGCTTAGGAGGGGCCAAAAACATTCAGTACTTC	CASSLGGAKNIQYF	NA	NA	TRBV11-2	TRBJ2-4